This T cell receptor (beta chain) was sequenced during a study of molecular identifiers for immune sequencing clone quantification. Across the whole study: Within a replicate experiment, RNA obtained from either approximately 22,000 or 94,000 naive CD8 cells was divided into five aliquots, and four of those aliquots were then sequenced.

This clonotype was counted many times. Its target is not known. This CDR3 has 17 residues. The V and J ends lost 4 bases and 1 base respectively, with 19 bases between them. Germline lookup yields CDR1 LNHDA and CDR2 SQIVND (reference sequence). Study observations and caveats: Over 97% of effector molecules, but under 1% in naive cells, were held by clones with more than 20 RNA copies.

In preparing bulk TCR libraries, previously described methods and listed TCR primers were used. TCRdb itself ran the PCR reads through MiXCR, one entry per CDR3 protein. The sample has tens of thousands of distinct CDR3 sequences; roughly 25% are singletons. The rearrangement uses TRBV19 and TRBJ1-1; weak D call: TRBD1 (5 bases). The origin of this receptor is a human donor in good health. Some libraries in this study had Jurkat cell RNA spiked in. The source material was naive CD8+ T cells from blood, with Jurkat cell RNA spiked in. Sample subset: FACS-sorted CD8+CD4-CCR7+CD45RA+ naive T cells. The CDR3 nucleotides read TGTGCCAGTAGTACCGCGGATGACAGTTCCCCGAACACTGAAGCTTTCTTT. As protein: CASSTADDSSPNTEAFF.